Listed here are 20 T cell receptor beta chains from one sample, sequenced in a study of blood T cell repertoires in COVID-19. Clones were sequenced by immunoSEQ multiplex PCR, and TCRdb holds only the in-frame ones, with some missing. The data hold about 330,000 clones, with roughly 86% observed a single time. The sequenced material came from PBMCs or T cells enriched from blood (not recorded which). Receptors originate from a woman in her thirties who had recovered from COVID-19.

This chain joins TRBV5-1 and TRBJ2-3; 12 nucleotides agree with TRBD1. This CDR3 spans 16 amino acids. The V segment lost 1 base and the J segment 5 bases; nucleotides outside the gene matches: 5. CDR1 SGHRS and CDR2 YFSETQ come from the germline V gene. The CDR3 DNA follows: TGCGCCAGCAGCTTGAAGGGACAGGGGGCGTTAGATACGCAGTATTTT. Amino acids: CASSLKGQGALDTQYF.

This chain's CDR3 is CASSIMGHSNQPQHF. The DNA of the CDR3 is TGTGCCAGTAGTATAATGGGACATAGCAATCAGCCCCAGCATTTT. The J gene is TRBJ1-5, the V gene TRBV19; TRBD1 might be the D (6 bases). The CDR3 is 15 residues long. CDR1 and CDR2 from the germline V gene are LNHDA and SQIVND (reference sequence). V gave up 2 bases and J gave up 0 bases, with 8 bases separating them.

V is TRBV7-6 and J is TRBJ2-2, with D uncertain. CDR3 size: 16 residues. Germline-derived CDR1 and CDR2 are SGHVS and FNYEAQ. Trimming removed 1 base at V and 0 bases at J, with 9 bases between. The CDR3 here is CASSLVGGSNTGELFF. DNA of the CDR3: TGTGCCAGCAGCTTAGTCGGCGGATCGAACACCGGGGAGCTGTTTTTT.

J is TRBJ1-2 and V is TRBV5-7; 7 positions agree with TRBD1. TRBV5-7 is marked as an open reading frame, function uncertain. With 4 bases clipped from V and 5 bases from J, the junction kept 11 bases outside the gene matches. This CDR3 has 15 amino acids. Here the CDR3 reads CASSERQGWKYGYTF. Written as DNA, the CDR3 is TGTGCCAGCAGCGAGCGACAGGGATGGAAGTATGGCTACACCTTC.

The CDR3 DNA reads as TGTGCCAGCAGCTTAACAGGTTTTAATTCACCCCTCCACTTT. Protein sequence: CASSLTGFNSPLHF. J is TRBJ1-6 and V is TRBV7-2; a possible D gene is TRBD1 (5 bases). CDR3 length: 14 amino acids. Germline values: CDR1 SGHTA, CDR2 FQGNSA. V was pared by 2 bases and J by 6 bases, with 8 bases between.

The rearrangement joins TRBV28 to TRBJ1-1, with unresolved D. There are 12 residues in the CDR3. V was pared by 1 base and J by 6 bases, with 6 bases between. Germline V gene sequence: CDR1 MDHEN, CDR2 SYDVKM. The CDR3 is CASSLLAPEAFF. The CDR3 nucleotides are TGTGCCAGCAGTTTATTGGCACCTGAAGCTTTCTTT.

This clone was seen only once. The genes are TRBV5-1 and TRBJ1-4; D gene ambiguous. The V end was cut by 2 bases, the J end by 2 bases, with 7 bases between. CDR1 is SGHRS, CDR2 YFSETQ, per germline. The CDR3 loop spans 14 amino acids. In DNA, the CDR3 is TGCGCCAGCAGCTTCACTTGGACTAATGAAAAACTGTTTTTT. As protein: CASSFTWTNEKLFF.

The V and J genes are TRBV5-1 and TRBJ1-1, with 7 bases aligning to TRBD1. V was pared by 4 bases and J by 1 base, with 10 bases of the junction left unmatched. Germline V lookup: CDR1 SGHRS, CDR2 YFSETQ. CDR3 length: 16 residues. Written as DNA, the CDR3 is TGCGCCAGCAGCCCGGGACAGCAACTATCGAACACTGAAGCTTTCTTT. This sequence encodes CASSPGQQLSNTEAFF.

This CDR3 is CASSQDSSGGSYGYTF. The CDR3 DNA is TGCGCCAGCAGCCAAGATTCTTCAGGGGGCAGCTATGGCTACACCTTC. The chain couples TRBV4-3 to TRBJ1-2; 8 bases align to TRBD1. Germline-derived CDR1 and CDR2 are LGHNA and YSLEER. The CDR3 is 16 residues long. V lost 0 bases and J lost 4; bases outside the gene matches: 7.

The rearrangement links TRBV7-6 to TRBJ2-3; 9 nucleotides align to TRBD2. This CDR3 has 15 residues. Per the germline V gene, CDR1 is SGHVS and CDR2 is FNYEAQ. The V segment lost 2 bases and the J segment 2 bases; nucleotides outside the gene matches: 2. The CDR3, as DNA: TGTGCCAGCAGCTTAAGCGGGGGGCACACAGATACGCAGTATTTT. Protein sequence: CASSLSGGHTDTQYF.

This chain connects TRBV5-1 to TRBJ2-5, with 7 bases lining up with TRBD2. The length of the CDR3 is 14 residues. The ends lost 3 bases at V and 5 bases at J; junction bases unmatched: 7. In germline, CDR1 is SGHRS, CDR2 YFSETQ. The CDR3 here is CASSSSDGGETQYF. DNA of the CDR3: TGCGCCAGCAGCTCCTCGGACGGGGGGGAGACCCAGTACTTC.

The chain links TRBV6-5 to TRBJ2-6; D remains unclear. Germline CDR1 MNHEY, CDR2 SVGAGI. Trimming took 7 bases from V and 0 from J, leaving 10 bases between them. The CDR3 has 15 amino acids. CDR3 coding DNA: TGTGCCAGCAACAGTTTGGGCTCTGGGGCCAACGTCCTGACTTTC. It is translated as CASNSLGSGANVLTF.

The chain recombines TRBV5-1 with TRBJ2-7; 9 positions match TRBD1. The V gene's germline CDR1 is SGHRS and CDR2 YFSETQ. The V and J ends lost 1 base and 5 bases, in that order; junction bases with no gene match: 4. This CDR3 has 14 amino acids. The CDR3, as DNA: TGCGCCAGCAGCTTGATGGGACAGGGACACGAGCAGTACTTC. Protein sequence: CASSLMGQGHEQYF.

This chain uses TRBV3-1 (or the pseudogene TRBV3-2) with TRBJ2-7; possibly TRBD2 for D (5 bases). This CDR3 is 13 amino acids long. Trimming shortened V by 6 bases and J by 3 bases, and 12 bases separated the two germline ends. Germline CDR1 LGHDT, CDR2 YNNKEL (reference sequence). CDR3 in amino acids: CASRLRGYYEQYF. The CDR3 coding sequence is TGTGCCAGCAGGCTCCGGGGTTACTACGAGCAGTACTTC.

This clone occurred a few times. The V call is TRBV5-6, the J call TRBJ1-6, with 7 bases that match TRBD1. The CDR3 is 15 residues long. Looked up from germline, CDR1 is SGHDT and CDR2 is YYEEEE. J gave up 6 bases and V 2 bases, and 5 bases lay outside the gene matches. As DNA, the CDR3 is TGTGCCAGCAGCTTCCAACAGGGGTTTAATTCACCCCTCCACTTT. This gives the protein CASSFQQGFNSPLHF.

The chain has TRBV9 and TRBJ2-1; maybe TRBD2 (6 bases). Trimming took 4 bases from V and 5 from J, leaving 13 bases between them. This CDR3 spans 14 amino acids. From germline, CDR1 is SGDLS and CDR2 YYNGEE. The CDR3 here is CASSIGTYNNEQFF. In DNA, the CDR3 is TGTGCCAGCAGCATAGGGACTTACAACAATGAGCAGTTCTTC.

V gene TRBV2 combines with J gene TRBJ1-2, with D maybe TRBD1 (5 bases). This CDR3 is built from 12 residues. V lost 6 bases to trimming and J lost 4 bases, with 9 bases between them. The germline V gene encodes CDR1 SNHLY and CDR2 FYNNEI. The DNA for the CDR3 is TGTGCCAGCAGCCGCGGGGGCTATGGCTACACCTTC. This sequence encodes CASSRGGYGYTF.

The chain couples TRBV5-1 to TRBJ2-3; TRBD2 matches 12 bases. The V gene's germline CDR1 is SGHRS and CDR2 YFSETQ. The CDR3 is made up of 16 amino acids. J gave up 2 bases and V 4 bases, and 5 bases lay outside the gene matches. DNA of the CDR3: TGCGCCAGCAGCGTGACTAGCGGGGGATACACAGATACGCAGTATTTT. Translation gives CASSVTSGGYTDTQYF. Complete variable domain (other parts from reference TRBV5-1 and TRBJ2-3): KAGVTQTPRYLIKTRGQQVTLSCSPISGHRSVSWYQQTPGQGLQFLFEYFSETQRNKGNFPGRFSGRQFSNSRSEMNVSTLELGDSALYLCASSVTSGGYTDTQYFGPGTRLTVL.

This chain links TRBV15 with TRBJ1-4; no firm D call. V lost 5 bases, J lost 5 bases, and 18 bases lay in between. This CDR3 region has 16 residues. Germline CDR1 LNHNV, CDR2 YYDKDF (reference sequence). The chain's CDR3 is CATSAGGRAVNEKLFF. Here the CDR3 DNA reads TGTGCCACCAGCGCGGGTGGACGGGCCGTAAATGAAAAACTGTTTTTT.

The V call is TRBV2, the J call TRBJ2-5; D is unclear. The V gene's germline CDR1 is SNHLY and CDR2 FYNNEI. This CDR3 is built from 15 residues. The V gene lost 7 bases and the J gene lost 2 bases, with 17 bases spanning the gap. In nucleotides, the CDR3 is TGTGCCAGCACCCCGTCTTACGGCGGACAAGAGACCCAGTACTTC. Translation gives CASTPSYGGQETQYF. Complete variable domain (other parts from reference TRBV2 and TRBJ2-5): EPEVTQTPSHQVTQMGQEVILRCVPISNHLYFYWYRQILGQKVEFLVSFYNNEISEKSEIFDDQFSVERPDGSNFTLKIRSTKLEDSAMYFCASTPSYGGQETQYFGPGTRLLVL.